The 13 T cell receptor beta chains given below trace back to one sample, sequenced in a study of cytomegalovirus exposure and HLA in healthy donors. The PCR made use of 60 Vbeta and 13 Jbeta primers. Method: immunoSEQ multiplex PCR; TCRdb's copy keeps in-frame clones and lacks some. The clone table shows about 130,000 clones, with the ten largest holding 1.5% to 2%. The material sequenced was PBMCs. These receptors were taken from a man younger than 30 in good health and CMV-seronegative.

V and J are TRBV7-8 and TRBJ1-2; 7 bases are a match to TRBD1. V was clipped by 5 bases and J by 0 bases; unmatched bases: 6. This CDR3 is 15 amino acids long. CDR1 SGHVS and CDR2 FQNEAQ come from the germline V gene. The CDR3 coding sequence is TGTGCCAGCAGCCCTCGGACAGGTTCTAACTATGGCTACACCTTC. This encodes CASSPRTGSNYGYTF.

The chain joins TRBV6-1 to TRBJ1-5, with D unclear. The CDR3 contains 16 residues. In germline, CDR1 is MNHNS, CDR2 SASEGT. Deletions cut 1 base from V and 7 bases from J, with 17 bases between. The chain's CDR3 is CASSEEFWAREQPQHF. DNA for the CDR3: TGTGCCAGCAGTGAAGAGTTCTGGGCCAGAGAGCAGCCCCAGCATTTT.

The genes are TRBV7-2 and TRBJ1-2, with TRBD1 matching 10 bases. The CDR3 covers 15 residues. V was clipped by 5 bases and J by 8 bases; unmatched bases: 11. Per germline, CDR1 SGHTA and CDR2 FQGNSA. This chain's CDR3 is CASSPHDRGLGGYTF. CDR3 sequence (DNA): TGTGCCAGCAGCCCCCACGACAGGGGGCTAGGAGGCTACACCTTC.

This chain uses TRBV13 with TRBJ1-2; D remains ambiguous. Germline V gene lookup returns CDR1 PRHDT and CDR2 FYEKMQ (reference sequence). The CDR3 consists of 14 residues. V was cut by 4 bases and J by 3 bases, with 12 bases left in between. This chain's CDR3 is CASSSQVGDYGYTF. CDR3 DNA: TGTGCCAGCAGCTCCCAGGTGGGTGACTATGGCTACACCTTC.

This chain joins TRBV4-3 and TRBJ1-2; possibly TRBD1 for D (5 bases). V was clipped by 4 bases and J by 4 bases, with 22 bases between them. The CDR3 extends over 17 amino acids. CDR1 and CDR2 from the germline V gene are LGHNA and YSLEER. CDR3 nucleotide sequence: TGCGCCAGCAGCCGGGACTGGGGAAGAGACACAATCTATGGCTACACCTTC. Translation gives CASSRDWGRDTIYGYTF.

The V and J genes are TRBV11-1 and TRBJ2-7; D call uncertain. The CDR3 covers 14 residues. CDR1 and CDR2 (germline): SGHAT, FQDESV (reference sequence). Trimming shortened V by 7 bases and J by 2 bases, and 15 bases separated the two germline ends. The CDR3 DNA reads TGTGCCAGCAACTCCCACTCGGTACCCTACGAGCAGTACTTC. Translation: CASNSHSVPYEQYF.

V gene TRBV10-3 combines with J gene TRBJ2-7, with TRBD2 identical over 9 bases. The CDR3 consists of 15 residues. Unmatched junction bases numbered 11, after V lost 7 bases and J lost 4 bases. Looked up from germline, CDR1 is ENHRY and CDR2 is SYGVKD. CDR3 sequence: CAITSLREGQYEQYF. The CDR3 DNA is TGTGCCATCACGAGTTTGCGGGAGGGCCAGTACGAGCAGTACTTC.

This rearrangement joins TRBV6-1 to TRBJ1-1; 7 nucleotides align to TRBD1. The V gene end was trimmed by 3 bases and the J gene end by 5 bases; junction bases not matched to a gene: 12. The germline V gene has CDR1 MNHNS and CDR2 SASEGT. The CDR3 totals 16 residues. The CDR3 nucleotides are TGTGCCAGCAGTGACGTGACAGGGATTGAAAGGACTGAAGCTTTCTTT. Protein product: CASSDVTGIERTEAFF.

V and J are TRBV9 and TRBJ1-6; 9 bases align to TRBD1. J was trimmed by 8 bases and V by 3 bases; bases with no gene match: 6. Germline CDR1 SGDLS, CDR2 YYNGEE. The CDR3 runs to 15 residues. CDR3: CASSATGGAYSPLHF. CDR3 coding DNA: TGTGCCAGCAGCGCTACAGGGGGCGCTTATTCACCCCTCCACTTT. The complete variable domain, with remaining parts taken from reference TRBV9 and TRBJ1-6, reads DSGVTQTPKHLITATGQRVTLRCSPRSGDLSVYWYQQSLDQGLQFLIQYYNGEERAKGNILERFSAQQFPDLHSELNLSSLELGDSALYFCASSATGGAYSPLHFGNGTRLTVT.

The chain uses TRBV5-1 and TRBJ2-5; a possible D gene is TRBD2 (6 bases). V lost 4 bases and J lost 4, with 8 bases in between. The CDR3 extends over 12 amino acids. Germline V gene lookup returns CDR1 SGHRS and CDR2 YFSETQ. Here the CDR3 reads CASSRRAETQYF. CDR3 nucleotides: TGCGCCAGCAGCCGGAGGGCAGAGACCCAGTACTTC. The full variable domain, completed using reference TRBV5-1 and TRBJ2-5, is KAGVTQTPRYLIKTRGQQVTLSCSPISGHRSVSWYQQTPGQGLQFLFEYFSETQRNKGNFPGRFSGRQFSNSRSEMNVSTLELGDSALYLCASSRRAETQYFGPGTRLLVL.

This chain links TRBV6-1 with TRBJ1-4, with 7 bases lining up with TRBD1. V was clipped by 8 bases and J by 5 bases; unmatched bases: 8. The CDR3 length is 14 residues. Germline V gene sequence: CDR1 MNHNS, CDR2 SASEGT. For the CDR3, the DNA is TGTGCCAGCTCAGATCGACAGGGAAATGAAAAACTGTTTTTT. It specifies CASSDRQGNEKLFF.

The rearrangement joins TRBV5-6 to TRBJ2-7; the D is unclear. The V end lost 0 bases, the J end lost 3 bases, and 16 bases lay between the germline ends. Germline CDR1 SGHDT, CDR2 YYEEEE. The CDR3 length is 16 residues. Here the CDR3 DNA reads TGTGCCAGCAGCTTGGCCCCGACTCGCACGGGCTACGAGCAGTACTTC. The encoded protein is CASSLAPTRTGYEQYF.

This chain connects TRBV6-5 to TRBJ2-7; 8 nucleotides align to TRBD2. Germline V gene sequence: CDR1 MNHEY, CDR2 SVGAGI. The CDR3 is 13 amino acids. V shed 7 bases and J 6 bases; nucleotides not matched to a gene: 8. This CDR3 is CASTLRGGGEQYF. The CDR3 DNA sequence: TGTGCCAGCACTCTACGGGGGGGAGGCGAGCAGTACTTC.